The 30 T cell receptor beta chains presented below share a single source sample, sequenced in a study of CD8+ T cells in alopecia areata. RNA extraction and reverse transcription yielded cDNA as sequencing template. Assay used: immunoSEQ multiplex PCR; TCRdb lists only in-frame clones, some missing. The sample includes about 110,000 clones, 59% of them seen just once. The sample comprised CD8+ T cells sorted from blood. These receptors were taken from a human donor in good health.

The V call is TRBV5-6, the J call TRBJ2-7, with 7 bases matching TRBD1. V shed 4 bases, J shed 3 bases, and the junction held 4 bases outside the gene matches. The CDR3 contains 13 residues. CDR1 and CDR2 (germline): SGHDT, YYEEEE. The chain's CDR3 is CASSAGTDYEQYF. The CDR3, as DNA: TGTGCCAGCAGCGCCGGGACAGACTACGAGCAGTACTTC.

This chain joins TRBV5-4 and TRBJ2-7, with 7 nucleotides matching TRBD1. Germline V gene lookup returns CDR1 SGHNT and CDR2 YYREEE (reference sequence). CDR3 size: 14 residues. V trimming: 4 bases; J trimming: 0 bases; junction bases outside the gene matches: 4. CDR3 loop: CASSTDRASYEQYF. For the CDR3, the DNA is TGTGCCAGCAGCACTGACAGGGCCTCCTACGAGCAGTACTTC.

The CDR3 DNA reads TGTGCCACCAGCCCGCGCGGGGACCACCAAGAGACCCAGTACTTC. It is translated as CATSPRGDHQETQYF. The chain carries TRBV15 and TRBJ2-5; maybe TRBD2 (6 bases). The V end lost 5 bases, the J end lost 0 bases, and 13 bases lay between the germline ends. Germline assignment: CDR1 LNHNV and CDR2 YYDKDF (reference sequence). This CDR3 is 15 amino acids long.

The chain joins TRBV4-2 to TRBJ2-3, with a tentative D call TRBD1 (5 bases). Germline loops: CDR1 LGHNA, CDR2 YNFKEQ. The CDR3 loop spans 15 amino acids. The V end was cut by 1 base, the J end by 0 bases, with 8 bases between. CDR3 sequence (DNA): TGTGCCAGCAGCCAAGGGGGCCACAGCACAGATACGCAGTATTTT. Translation: CASSQGGHSTDTQYF.

The genes are TRBV9 and TRBJ1-4, with 7 nucleotides matching TRBD1. This CDR3 comprises 15 residues. The V gene end was trimmed by 4 bases and the J gene end by 0 bases; junction bases not matched to a gene: 3. Germline CDR1 reads SGDLS; CDR2 reads YYNGEE. The CDR3 DNA follows: TGTGCCAGCAGCCCCGGACAGGCAACTAATGAAAAACTGTTTTTT. Translation gives CASSPGQATNEKLFF.

The chain carries TRBV5-6 and TRBJ1-1; no clear D. Trimming cost V 1 base and J 4 bases, with 8 bases left between them. The CDR3 totals 13 residues. CDR1 is SGHDT and CDR2 is YYEEEE in the germline V gene. Written as DNA, the CDR3 is TGTGCCAGCAGCTTGATGAGTGGCACTGAAGCTTTCTTT. Residues: CASSLMSGTEAFF.

This sequence joins TRBV28 and TRBJ1-1, with a weak D call TRBD1 (5 bases). Germline CDR1 MDHEN, CDR2 SYDVKM. V lost 6 bases and J lost 3, with 17 bases in between. The CDR3 sequence is 15 residues long. CDR3 protein: CASRREAPRDTEAFF. CDR3 sequence (DNA): TGTGCCAGCAGGCGGGAGGCCCCCAGGGACACTGAAGCTTTCTTT.

The CDR3 sequence: CASSHTRGPDTQYF. The DNA of the CDR3 is TGTGCCAGCAGCCACACCAGGGGGCCAGATACGCAGTATTTT. The J gene is TRBJ2-3, the V gene TRBV7-9, with 8 bases matching TRBD1. The germline V gene encodes CDR1 SEHNR and CDR2 FQNEAQ (reference sequence). The CDR3 consists of 14 residues. The V and J ends lost 5 bases and 4 bases, in that order; junction bases with no gene match: 5.

The V call is TRBV7-2, the J call TRBJ2-5; the D is unclear. The CDR3 is 14 amino acids. V lost 5 bases to trimming and J lost 5 bases, with 15 bases between them. Germline loops: CDR1 SGHTA, CDR2 FQGNSA. The CDR3, as DNA: TGTGCCAGCAGCCCCCCGTGGGATATGGAGACCCAGTACTTC. This codes for CASSPPWDMETQYF.

The V call is TRBV5-1, the J call TRBJ1-6; D ambiguous. The CDR3 is made up of 13 amino acids. Trimming left V 4 bases short and J 7 bases short, with 9 bases between. CDR1 is SGHRS, CDR2 YFSETQ, per germline. CDR3 residues: CASSMHQNSPLHF. DNA for the CDR3: TGCGCCAGCAGCATGCATCAGAATTCACCCCTCCACTTT.

By proportion, this clone is medium-sized (0.01 to 0.1%). The CDR3, as DNA: TGTGCCAGCAGCTTTCACGGGGCCTACAATGAGCAGTTCTTC. Residues: CASSFHGAYNEQFF. This chain joins TRBV5-4 and TRBJ2-1; a possible D gene is TRBD2 (5 bases). Germline CDR1 reads SGHNT; CDR2 reads YYREEE (reference sequence). V was clipped by 2 bases and J by 2 bases, with 8 bases between them. This CDR3 contains 14 residues.

On this clone itself: A far larger clone is one base from this, pointing to a likely read error. Other DNA sequences in the same sample also yield this CDR3. V and J are TRBV4-3 and TRBJ2-3; D gene uncertain. Trimming pared 0 bases from V and 2 bases from J, leaving 12 bases between. The V gene's germline CDR1 is LGHNA and CDR2 YSLEER. The CDR3 covers 16 residues. The CDR3 nucleotides are TGCGCCAGCAGCCAAGACCCTTGGCGGTACACAGATACGCAGTATTTT. This translates into CASSQDPWRYTDTQYF.

This rearrangement joins TRBV4-3 to TRBJ1-6, with D perhaps TRBD1 (6 bases). From germline, CDR1 is LGHNA and CDR2 YSLEER. This CDR3 contains 16 residues. V was cut by 3 bases and J by 8 bases, with 17 bases left in between. CDR3 nucleotides: TGCGCCAGCAGCCACCGGGACATGCCATTGGATTCACCCCTCCACTTT. This encodes CASSHRDMPLDSPLHF.

This clone has at least ten counts. This chain connects TRBV7-2 to TRBJ1-1; 9 nucleotides match TRBD1. Germline-derived CDR1 and CDR2 are SGHTA and FQGNSA. J lost 7 bases, V lost 3 bases, and 9 bases had no gene match. The CDR3 loop spans 15 amino acids. CDR3 amino acids: CASSFHGTGLFEAFF. In DNA form, the CDR3 reads TGTGCCAGCAGCTTCCACGGGACAGGGCTTTTTGAAGCTTTCTTT. The whole variable domain, filled in from reference TRBV7-2 and TRBJ1-1, reads GAGVSQSPSNKVTEKGKDVELRCDPISGHTALYWYRQSLGQGLEFLIYFQGNSAPDKSGLPSDRFSAERTGGSVSTLTIQRTQQEDSAVYLCASSFHGTGLFEAFFGQGTRLTVV.

This sequence joins TRBV9 and TRBJ2-1; TRBD2 is a possible D gene (5 bases). Germline V gives CDR1 SGDLS, CDR2 YYNGEE. This CDR3 spans 14 amino acids. The V gene lost 3 bases and the J gene lost 7 bases, with 14 bases spanning the gap. CDR3 coding DNA: TGTGCCAGCAGCGCGGAAGGACTCCCAAATGAGCAGTTCTTC. Its protein product is CASSAEGLPNEQFF.

The gene calls are TRBV19 and TRBJ2-5, with a weak D call TRBD2 (5 bases). CDR3 length equals 13 residues. Between the trimmed V and J ends, which lost 3 bases and 4 bases, there was a span of 9 bases. The germline gives CDR1 LNHDA, CDR2 SQIVND (reference sequence). CDR3 sequence reads: CASSIQRGETQYF. In nucleotides, the CDR3 is TGTGCCAGTAGTATTCAACGGGGAGAGACCCAGTACTTC.

This clone was found a few times. The rearrangement uses TRBV15 and TRBJ2-5; no clear D. The germline gives CDR1 LNHNV, CDR2 YYDKDF (reference sequence). CDR3 length equals 17 residues. Trimming removed 5 bases at V and 2 bases at J, with 21 bases between. The CDR3 is CATSPPAVAGKQETQYF. In nucleotides, the CDR3 is TGTGCCACCAGCCCCCCCGCGGTTGCAGGCAAACAAGAGACCCAGTACTTC.

The chain carries TRBV4-2 and TRBJ2-3; tentative D call: TRBD2 (7 bases). This CDR3 comprises 17 residues. V dropped 0 bases and J dropped 4 bases, with 17 bases sitting between them. CDR1 and CDR2 from the germline V gene are LGHNA and YNFKEQ. The CDR3 reads CASSQDTSGGSADTQYF. In nucleotides, the CDR3 is TGTGCCAGCAGCCAAGATACGTCGGGGGGCAGCGCAGATACGCAGTATTTT.

This chain links TRBV7-9 with TRBJ2-3; D may be TRBD2 (5 bases). V was pared by 7 bases and J by 4 bases, with 15 bases between. The CDR3 has 14 residues. The V gene's germline CDR1 is SEHNR and CDR2 FQNEAQ (reference sequence). The CDR3 reads CASTSLLRADTQYF. In DNA form, the CDR3 reads TGTGCCAGCACCTCCCTGTTGAGGGCAGATACGCAGTATTTT. Filled out from reference TRBV7-9 and TRBJ2-3, the complete variable domain reads DTGVSQNPRHKITKRGQNVTFRCDPISEHNRLYWYRQTLGQGPEFLTYFQNEAQLEKSRLLSDRFSAERPKGSFSTLEIQRTEQGDSAMYLCASTSLLRADTQYFGPGTRLTVL.

This clone has only one observation. The rearrangement joins TRBV5-1 to TRBJ2-7; perhaps TRBD2 as D (6 bases). CDR1 is SGHRS and CDR2 is YFSETQ in the germline V gene. The V end lost 4 bases, the J end lost 7 bases, and 18 bases lay between the germline ends. The CDR3 spans 14 residues. The CDR3 reads CASSTRLMGGEQYF. In nucleotides, the CDR3 is TGCGCCAGCAGCACACGCCTTATGGGAGGTGAGCAGTACTTC.

J is TRBJ2-7 and V is TRBV15; D could derive from TRBD1 or TRBD2 (6 bases each). The V gene lost 3 bases and the J gene lost 5 bases, with 23 bases spanning the gap. Germline V CDR1 and CDR2: LNHNV, YYDKDF (reference sequence). The CDR3 runs 17 residues. In DNA, the CDR3 is TGTGCCACCAGCAGGAGGGGGTTGCACGGGGCTAGCGACGAGCAGTACTTC. Translated: CATSRRGLHGASDEQYF.

The J gene is TRBJ2-4, the V gene TRBV13; D is possibly TRBD2 (7 bases). CDR1 is PRHDT and CDR2 is FYEKMQ in the germline V gene (reference sequence). The V and J ends lost 3 bases and 3 bases respectively, with 15 bases between them. This CDR3 comprises 16 residues. The CDR3 DNA follows: TGTGCCAGCAGCTTGAGTCCAGGGGAGGGCAAAAACATTCAGTACTTC. It yields the protein CASSLSPGEGKNIQYF.

This clone has just a few counts. This chain joins TRBV15 and TRBJ2-3; D remains ambiguous. The length of the CDR3 is 14 residues. Trimming removed 7 bases at V and 0 bases at J, with 11 bases between. The germline gives CDR1 LNHNV, CDR2 YYDKDF (reference sequence). CDR3 region: CATTHGQSTDTQYF. The CDR3 nucleotides are TGTGCCACCACTCACGGCCAGAGCACAGATACGCAGTATTTT. The whole variable domain, remainder taken from reference TRBV15 and TRBJ2-3, is DAMVIQNPRYQVTQFGKPVTLSCSQTLNHNVMYWYQQKSSQAPKLLFHYYDKDFNNEADTPDNFQSRRPNTSFCFLDIRSPGLGDTAMYLCATTHGQSTDTQYFGPGTRLTVL.

The V call is TRBV25-1, the J call TRBJ2-2; D is unresolved. CDR3 length equals 15 residues. Germline values: CDR1 MGHDK, CDR2 SYGVNS. The V end was cut by 2 bases, the J end by 2 bases, with 9 bases between. The CDR3 loop is CASSEGPINTGELFF. The CDR3 DNA follows: TGTGCCAGCAGTGAAGGACCGATAAACACCGGGGAGCTGTTTTTT.

V is TRBV27 and J is TRBJ1-2, with D possibly being TRBD1 (5 bases). V shed 6 bases and J shed 5 bases, with 13 bases lying between them. From germline, CDR1 is MNHEY and CDR2 SMNVEV (reference sequence). There are 13 residues in the CDR3. In nucleotides, the CDR3 is TGTGCCAGCAGGGCAGGGCGAGGGTATGGCTACACCTTC. It yields the protein CASRAGRGYGYTF.

The chain employs TRBV11-2 and TRBJ2-7, with 9 positions matching TRBD2. The CDR3 totals 15 residues. V lost 3 bases, J lost 4 bases, and 7 bases stayed unmatched. Germline CDR1 SGHAT, CDR2 FQNNGV. CDR3 DNA sequence: TGTGCCAGCAGCTTGGTAGCGGGGGTTCGGTACGAGCAGTACTTC. It translates to CASSLVAGVRYEQYF.

This sequence joins TRBV15 and TRBJ2-1; no reliable D call. Germline V gene lookup returns CDR1 LNHNV and CDR2 YYDKDF (reference sequence). Trimming stripped 1 base from V and 7 bases from J, with 8 bases between. The CDR3 runs to 13 residues. The CDR3 DNA reads TGTGCCACCAGCAGAGGTGATAAAAATGAGCAGTTCTTC. Translating gives CATSRGDKNEQFF.

This clone was picked up one time. The chain has TRBV4-3 and TRBJ2-6; a possible D gene is TRBD1 (5 bases). Germline V gene sequence: CDR1 LGHNA, CDR2 YSLEER. The CDR3 is 16 residues long. Trimming took 2 bases from V and 0 from J, leaving 8 bases between them. The CDR3 protein is CASSQQGSSGANVLTF. CDR3 bases: TGCGCCAGCAGCCAACAGGGATCCTCTGGGGCCAACGTCCTGACTTTC.

This chain links TRBV19 with TRBJ2-5; TRBD1 matches 9 bases. Per the germline V gene, CDR1 is LNHDA and CDR2 is SQIVND (reference sequence). The CDR3 has 16 amino acids. V trimming: 0 bases; J trimming: 5 bases; junction bases outside the gene matches: 7. CDR3 nucleotide sequence: TGTGCCAGTAGTATAGATTCAAGAGGACAGGGGGAGACCCAGTACTTC. Its protein product is CASSIDSRGQGETQYF.

The chain combines TRBV5-6 with TRBJ2-7, with D possibly being TRBD1 or TRBD2 (5 bases each). CDR3 length: 14 amino acids. CDR1 SGHDT and CDR2 YYEEEE come from the germline V gene. V lost 3 bases to trimming and J lost 2 bases, with 12 bases between them. The CDR3 region is CASSWGTGTYEQYF. CDR3 DNA sequence: TGTGCCAGCAGCTGGGGGACGGGCACCTACGAGCAGTACTTC.